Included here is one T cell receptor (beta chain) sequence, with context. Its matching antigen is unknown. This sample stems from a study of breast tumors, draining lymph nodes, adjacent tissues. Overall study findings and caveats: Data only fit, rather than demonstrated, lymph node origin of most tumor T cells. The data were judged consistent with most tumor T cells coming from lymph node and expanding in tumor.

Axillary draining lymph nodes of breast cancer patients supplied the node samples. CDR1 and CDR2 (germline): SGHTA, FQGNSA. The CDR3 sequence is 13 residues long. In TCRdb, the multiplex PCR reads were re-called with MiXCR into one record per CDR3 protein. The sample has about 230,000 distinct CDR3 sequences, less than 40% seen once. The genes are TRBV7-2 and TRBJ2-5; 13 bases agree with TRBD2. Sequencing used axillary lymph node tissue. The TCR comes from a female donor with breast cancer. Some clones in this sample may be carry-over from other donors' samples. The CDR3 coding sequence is TGTGCTAGGACTAGCGGGAGAGGGGAGACCCAGTACTTC. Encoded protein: CARTSGRGETQYF. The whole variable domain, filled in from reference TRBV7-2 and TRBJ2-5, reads GAGVSQSPSNKVTEKGKDVELRCDPISGHTALYWYRQSLGQGLEFLIYFQGNSAPDKSGLPSDRFSAERTGGSVSTLTIQRTQQEDSAVYLCARTSGRGETQYFGPGTRLLVL.